The next 11 T cell receptor beta chains were all read from a single sample in a study of beta chain features in type 1 diabetes. Expressed TCRB transcripts were sequenced after all isolated RNA was converted to cDNA. Repertoires were generated with immunoSEQ multiplex PCR, while TCRdb's copy carries only in-frame clones and drops some. The table shows some 660,000 clones, with more than 12% occurring only once. The study, taken as a whole, reports: All four CD4+ subsets of Type 1 diabetes patients contained TCRB CDR3s that were moderately but significantly shorter.

For these TCRs, the target antigens are not known. Sequences were obtained from naive CD4+ T cells from blood. All receptors derive from a man younger than 30 with type 1 diabetes.

On this clone: Within the sample, other DNA sequences also encode this same CDR3. The CDR3: CAWSPGSYEQYF. CDR3 nucleotides: TGTGCCTGGAGCCCAGGGTCCTACGAGCAGTACTTC. The chain links TRBV30 to TRBJ2-7, with D maybe TRBD1 (5 bases). The CDR3 contains 12 residues. Germline-derived CDR1 and CDR2 are GTSNPN and SVGIG (reference sequence). The V end was cut by 3 bases, the J end by 1 base, with 7 bases between.

The genes are TRBV27 and TRBJ2-5; D ambiguous. The CDR3 length is 10 residues. CDR1 is MNHEY and CDR2 is SMNVEV in the germline V gene (reference sequence). The ends were cut back, 6 bases at V and 4 bases at J, with 3 bases in the middle. For the CDR3, the DNA is TGTGCCAGCAGGGGAGAGACCCAGTACTTC. Its translation: CASRGETQYF.

The table lists this clone with a few counts. The gene calls are TRBV7-9 and TRBJ1-4; tentative D call: TRBD1 (6 bases). V lost 5 bases to trimming and J lost 8 bases, with 21 bases between them. The germline V gene encodes CDR1 SEHNR and CDR2 FQNEAQ (reference sequence). This CDR3 has 16 residues. The CDR3 loop is CASSTGTPTWEEKLFF. In DNA form, the CDR3 reads TGTGCCAGCAGCACAGGGACACCTACCTGGGAAGAAAAACTGTTTTTT.

This clone occurred a few times. The chain couples TRBV5-4 to TRBJ2-5; 9 nucleotides agree with TRBD1. The V gene end was trimmed by 2 bases and the J gene end by 2 bases; junction bases not matched to a gene: 4. The CDR3 covers 15 residues. Per germline, CDR1 SGHNT and CDR2 YYREEE (reference sequence). The CDR3 region is CASSFGQGRQETQYF. The CDR3, as DNA: TGTGCCAGCAGCTTCGGACAGGGGAGGCAAGAGACCCAGTACTTC.

The CDR3 DNA is TGTGCCTCCCGGACTAGCGGGAGATTCGCAGATACGCAGTATTTT. Its translation is CASRTSGRFADTQYF. The chain recombines TRBV19 with TRBJ2-3; TRBD2 agrees at 13 bases. The CDR3 covers 15 residues. Germline CDR1 LNHDA, CDR2 SQIVND (reference sequence). With 11 bases clipped from V and 4 bases from J, the junction kept 9 bases outside the gene matches.

The rearrangement uses TRBV7-6 and TRBJ1-2; 9 positions agree with TRBD1. Germline assignment: CDR1 SGHVS and CDR2 FNYEAQ. With 5 bases clipped from V and 5 bases from J, the junction kept 6 bases outside the gene matches. The CDR3 runs 14 residues. CDR3 sequence: CASSPTTGGYGYTF. For the CDR3, the DNA is TGTGCCAGCAGCCCAACGACAGGGGGTTATGGCTACACCTTC.

The chain links TRBV18 to TRBJ2-2; 10 bases match TRBD2. This CDR3 comprises 18 residues. The V gene's germline CDR1 is KGHSH and CDR2 LQKENI. After removal of 4 bases from V and 2 bases from J, the junction contained 10 bases not matched to a gene. The CDR3 DNA sequence: TGTGCCAGCTCACGGCCCGGCAGCGGGAGGGCCAACACCGGGGAGCTGTTTTTT. Translated: CASSRPGSGRANTGELFF.

In this sample, this clone turned up a few times. The rearrangement links TRBV5-4 to TRBJ2-5, with 11 bases fitting TRBD2. The V and J ends lost 0 bases and 0 bases, in that order; junction bases with no gene match: 4. This CDR3 is built from 17 residues. In germline, CDR1 is SGHNT, CDR2 YYREEE (reference sequence). The CDR3 DNA sequence: TGTGCCAGCAGCTTGGGACTAGCGGGGTCGTACCAAGAGACCCAGTACTTC. Protein product: CASSLGLAGSYQETQYF.

V is TRBV30 and J is TRBJ2-7; 7 bases line up with TRBD2. Germline V gene sequence: CDR1 GTSNPN, CDR2 SVGIG (reference sequence). The V gene end was trimmed by 1 base and the J gene end by 12 bases; junction bases not matched to a gene: 9. This CDR3 has 12 residues. The CDR3, as DNA: TGTGCCTGGAGTGCCCCGGGGGGAATCCGGTACTTC. The encoded protein is CAWSAPGGIRYF.

Remarks on this clone: At the DNA level, this CDR3 is encoded by other sequences in the same sample as well. The chain links TRBV28 to TRBJ2-3; TRBD1 aligns across 10 bases. CDR1 and CDR2 (germline): MDHEN, SYDVKM. Trimming at V came to 6 bases and at J to 4 bases, leaving 4 bases not matched to a gene. This CDR3 has 14 amino acids. Here the CDR3 DNA reads TGTGCCAGCAGCTCGGGACAGGGGCCAGATACGCAGTATTTT. It is translated as CASSSGQGPDTQYF.

This clone occurred a few times. The chain links TRBV6-5 to TRBJ2-1, with 8 bases identical to TRBD1. The V segment lost 2 bases and the J segment 6 bases; nucleotides outside the gene matches: 6. CDR1 and CDR2 (germline): MNHEY, SVGAGI. The CDR3 runs to 15 residues. This CDR3 reads CASSYDRGEGNEQFF. The CDR3 DNA is TGTGCCAGCAGTTACGACAGGGGAGAGGGCAATGAGCAGTTCTTC.